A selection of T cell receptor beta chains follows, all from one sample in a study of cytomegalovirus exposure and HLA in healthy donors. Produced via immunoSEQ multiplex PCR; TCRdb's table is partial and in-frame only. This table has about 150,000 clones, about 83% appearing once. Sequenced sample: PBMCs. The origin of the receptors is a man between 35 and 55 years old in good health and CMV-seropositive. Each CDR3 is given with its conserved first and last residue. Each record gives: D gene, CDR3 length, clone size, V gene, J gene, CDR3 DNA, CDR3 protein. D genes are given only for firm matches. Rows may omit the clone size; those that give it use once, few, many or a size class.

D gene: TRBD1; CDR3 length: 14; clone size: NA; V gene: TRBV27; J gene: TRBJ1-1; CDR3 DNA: TGTGCCAGCAGTTTTGACAGGGGGAACACTGAAGCTTTCTTT; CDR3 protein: CASSFDRGNTEAFF
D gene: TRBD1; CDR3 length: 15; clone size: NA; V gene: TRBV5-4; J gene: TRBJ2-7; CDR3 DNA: TGTGCCAGCAGTCCGAGGACAGGGGTTTCCTACGAGCAGTACTTC; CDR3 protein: CASSPRTGVSYEQYF
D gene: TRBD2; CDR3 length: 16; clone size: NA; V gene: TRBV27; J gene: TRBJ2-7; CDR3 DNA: TGTGCCAGCAGTTTGGCCGGGGGACTAGCGGCCTACGAGCAGTACTTC; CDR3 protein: CASSLAGGLAAYEQYF
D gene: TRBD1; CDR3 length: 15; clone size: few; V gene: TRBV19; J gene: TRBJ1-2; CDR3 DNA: TGTGCCAGTAGTATGATGGGACAGGGACCATATGGCTACACCTTC; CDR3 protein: CASSMMGQGPYGYTF
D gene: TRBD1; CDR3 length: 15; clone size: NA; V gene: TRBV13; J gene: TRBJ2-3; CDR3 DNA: TGTGCCAGCAGCCTACCGGGACAGGGGACAGATACGCAGTATTTT; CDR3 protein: CASSLPGQGTDTQYF
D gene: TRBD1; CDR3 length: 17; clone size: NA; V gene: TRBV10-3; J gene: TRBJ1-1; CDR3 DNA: TGTGCCATCAGTGAGTCGGGGACAGGCGTGATGAACACTGAAGCTTTCTTT; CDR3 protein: CAISESGTGVMNTEAFF
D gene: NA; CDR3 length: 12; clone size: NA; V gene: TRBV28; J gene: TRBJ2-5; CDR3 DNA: TGTGCCAGCAGAGGGACTTCGCAGACCCAGTACTTC; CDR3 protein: CASRGTSQTQYF
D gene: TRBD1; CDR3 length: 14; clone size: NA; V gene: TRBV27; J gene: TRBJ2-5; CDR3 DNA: TGTGCCAGCAGTTCGACAGGGGCTGGGGAGACCCAGTACTTC; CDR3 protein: CASSSTGAGETQYF
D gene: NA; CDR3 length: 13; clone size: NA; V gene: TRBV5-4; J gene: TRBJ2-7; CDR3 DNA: TGTGCCAGCAGCTTGGGGGCAGGTTCCGAGCAGTACTTC; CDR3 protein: CASSLGAGSEQYF
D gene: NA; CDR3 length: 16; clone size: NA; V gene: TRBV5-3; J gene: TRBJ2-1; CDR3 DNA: TGTGCCAGAAGCTTGAGTAGGGCGGGGATATACAATGAGCAGTTCTTC; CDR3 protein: CARSLSRAGIYNEQFF
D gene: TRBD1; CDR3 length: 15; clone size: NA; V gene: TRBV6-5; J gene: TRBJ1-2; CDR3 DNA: TGTGCCAGCAGTTACAGGGACAGGGGGAACTATGGCTACACCTTC; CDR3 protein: CASSYRDRGNYGYTF
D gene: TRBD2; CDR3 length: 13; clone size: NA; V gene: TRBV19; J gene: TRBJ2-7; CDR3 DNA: TGTGCCAGTAGCCAAACTAGCGGGGGCGAGCAGTACTTC; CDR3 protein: CASSQTSGGEQYF
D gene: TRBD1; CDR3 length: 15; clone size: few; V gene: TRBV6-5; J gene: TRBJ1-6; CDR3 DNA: TGTGCCAGCAGTTACGGACAGGGGTTTAATTCACCCCTCCACTTT; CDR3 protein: CASSYGQGFNSPLHF
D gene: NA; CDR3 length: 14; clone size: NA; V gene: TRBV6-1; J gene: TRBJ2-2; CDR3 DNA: TGTGCCAGCAGTGAATTAGGGGACACCGGGGAGCTGTTTTTT; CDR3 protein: CASSELGDTGELFF
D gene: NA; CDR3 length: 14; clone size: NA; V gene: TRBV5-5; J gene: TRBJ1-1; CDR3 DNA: TGTGCCAGCAGCGAAAGGGGTATGAACACTGAAGCTTTCTTT; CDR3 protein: CASSERGMNTEAFF
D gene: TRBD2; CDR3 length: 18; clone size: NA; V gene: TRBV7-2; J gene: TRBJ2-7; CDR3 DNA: TGTGCCAGCAGCGGGGGCGGCGGGAGGGTTGGCGCAGCCTACGAGCAGTACTTC; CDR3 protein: CASSGGGGRVGAAYEQYF
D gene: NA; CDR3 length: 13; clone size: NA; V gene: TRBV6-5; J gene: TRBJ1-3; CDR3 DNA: TGTGCCAGCAGATCCCGAACGGGGGACACCATATATTTT; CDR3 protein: CASRSRTGDTIYF
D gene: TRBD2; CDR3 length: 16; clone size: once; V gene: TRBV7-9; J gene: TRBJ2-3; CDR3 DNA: TGTGCCAGCAGCTCGGGACTAGCGGGAGTGGCAGATACGCAGTATTTT; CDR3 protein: CASSSGLAGVADTQYF
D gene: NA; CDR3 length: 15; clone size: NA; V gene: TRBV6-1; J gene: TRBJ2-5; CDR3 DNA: TGTGCCAGCAGCCGAAACCAGGGTCGGGGGGAGACCCAGTACTTC; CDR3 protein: CASSRNQGRGETQYF
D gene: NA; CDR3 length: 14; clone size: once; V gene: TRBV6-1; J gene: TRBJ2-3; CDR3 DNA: TGTGCCAGCAGTAGCGGGCCCGCCTCAGATACGCAGTATTTT; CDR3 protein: CASSSGPASDTQYF
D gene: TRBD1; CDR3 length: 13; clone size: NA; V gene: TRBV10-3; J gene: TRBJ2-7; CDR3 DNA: TGTGCCACCGTGACAGGGGCCTCCTACGAGCAGTACTTC; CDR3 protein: CATVTGASYEQYF
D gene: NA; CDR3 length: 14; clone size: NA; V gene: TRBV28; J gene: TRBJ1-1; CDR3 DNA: TGTGCCAGCAGTTTAGTCCAGATGGGGGGTGAAGCTTTCTTT; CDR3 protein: CASSLVQMGGEAFF
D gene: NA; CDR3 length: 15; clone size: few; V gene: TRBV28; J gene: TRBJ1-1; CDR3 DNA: TGTGCCAGCAGTTTTCAGTCGGGGGTTCGGTTGTATGCTTTCTTT; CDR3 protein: CASSFQSGVRLYAFF
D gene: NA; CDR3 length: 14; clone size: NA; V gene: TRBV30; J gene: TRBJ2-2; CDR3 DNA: TGTGCCTGGGGCGGACAATTAGACACCGGGGAGCTGTTTTTT; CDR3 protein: CAWGGQLDTGELFF
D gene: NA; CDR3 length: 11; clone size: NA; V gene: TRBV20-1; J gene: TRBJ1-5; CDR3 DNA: TGCAGTGCTGAACTACAGGGTTTGCAGCATTTT; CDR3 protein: CSAELQGLQHF
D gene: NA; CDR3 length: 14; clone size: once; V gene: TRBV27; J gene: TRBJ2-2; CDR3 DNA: TGTGCCAGCAGTACAACAGGGAACACCGGGGAGCTGTTTTTT; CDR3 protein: CASSTTGNTGELFF
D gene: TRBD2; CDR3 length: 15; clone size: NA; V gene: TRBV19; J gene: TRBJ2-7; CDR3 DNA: TGTGCCAGTAGTATGGGGGGCGGGAGGCCCGGCGAGCAGTACTTC; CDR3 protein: CASSMGGGRPGEQYF
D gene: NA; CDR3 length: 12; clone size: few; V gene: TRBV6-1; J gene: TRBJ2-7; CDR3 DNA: TGTGCCAGCAGTGGGGGCAGGGCCCAGCAGTACTTC; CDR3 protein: CASSGGRAQQYF